The rows below give T cell receptor beta chains drawn from one sample of a study of OX40 agonist ivuxolimab in advanced cancers. Sequencing was performed with immunoSEQ multiplex PCR; in TCRdb, only in-frame clones are kept and a portion is missing. The data show 55,000 to 65,000 clones, roughly nine tenths seen once. The sequences come from CD4+ or CD8+ T cells sorted from blood, collected in a trial of the OX40 agonist ivuxolimab. Receptor source: an adult with an advanced solid tumor such as melanoma, head and neck, liver or kidney cancer. CDR3s include the opening cysteine and the closing phenylalanine or tryptophan. A D gene is named only where the DNA matches it firmly.

D gene,V gene,J gene,CDR3 DNA,CDR3 protein
NA,TRBV4-3,TRBJ2-7,TGCGCCAGCAGCCAAGATGGCTGGGGACAGCAGTACTTC,CASSQDGWGQQYF
NA,TRBV5-8,TRBJ2-2,TGTGCCAGCAGCCCGCGATTGGGGGGCACCGGGGAGCTGTTTTTT,CASSPRLGGTGELFF
NA,TRBV19,TRBJ2-1,TGTGCCAGTAGCCTGTGGGGGATCAATGAGCAGTTCTTC,CASSLWGINEQFF
NA,TRBV1,TRBJ2-7,TGCACCAGCCAAAGGGGCAGCCCCGAGCAGTACTTC,CTSQRGSPEQYF
NA,TRBV30,TRBJ1-2,TGTGCCTGGAGTGTCGAGAGAGCCCGTGGCTACACCTTC,CAWSVERARGYTF
NA,TRBV5-8,TRBJ2-1,TGTGCCAGCAGCTTGTCTTTAGGCTCCTACAATGAGCAGTTCTTC,CASSLSLGSYNEQFF
TRBD2,TRBV9,TRBJ2-2,TGTGCCAGCAGCTCCAGGACTAGCGTTACGAACACCGGGGAGCTGTTTTTT,CASSSRTSVTNTGELFF
TRBD1,TRBV10-3,TRBJ1-5,TGTGCCATCAGTGATACCGACAGGGGGGCCTATCAGCCCCAGCATTTT,CAISDTDRGAYQPQHF
TRBD2,TRBV28,TRBJ2-1,TGTGCCAGCAGTTTAGTAGCGGGAGCTTACAATGAGCAGTTCTTC,CASSLVAGAYNEQFF
TRBD1,TRBV7-2,TRBJ1-2,TGTGCCAGCAGCCAGGGACAGTTCTATGGCTACACCTTC,CASSQGQFYGYTF
TRBD1,TRBV18,TRBJ1-2,TGTGCCAGCTCACCTACCGGACAGGGTGGGAGAAATGGCTACACCTTC,CASSPTGQGGRNGYTF